The sequence of this TCR beta chain was determined in a study of low-dose radiotherapy and immunotherapy resistance in tumors. Study-level background: Primers targeting TRAV and TRBV primed first-strand cDNA, covering alpha and beta chains.

CDR3 size: 17 residues. Looked up from germline, CDR1 is KGHDR and CDR2 is SFDVKD. J gave up 0 bases and V 3 bases, and 7 bases lay outside the gene matches. TCR amplification used roughly 21 PCR cycles, a constant-region primer and a V-primer adapter. MiXCR was run by TCRdb on the reads, yielding one entry per CDR3 protein. The sample includes over 50,000 distinct CDR3 sequences, around 34% seen only once; the top ten take approximately 8.4%. There are many counts of this clonotype. Time point reported: after trial treatment. Specified treatment: LDRT plus nivolumab, ipilimumab, low-dose cyclophosphamide and aspirin (RACIN trial). Each donor was administered nivolumab, ipilimumab, aspirin, low-dose cyclophosphamide and low-dose radiotherapy.

V gene TRBV24-1 combines with J gene TRBJ2-3, with 8 bases identical to TRBD2. The source material was PBMCs, sampled after low-dose radiotherapy plus immunotherapy. The receptor was isolated from a male donor with rectosigmoid adenocarcinoma. CDR3 sequence reads: CATSDPSGRDSTDTQYF. The CDR3, as DNA: TGTGCCACCAGTGATCCTAGCGGGCGGGACAGCACAGATACGCAGTATTTT.